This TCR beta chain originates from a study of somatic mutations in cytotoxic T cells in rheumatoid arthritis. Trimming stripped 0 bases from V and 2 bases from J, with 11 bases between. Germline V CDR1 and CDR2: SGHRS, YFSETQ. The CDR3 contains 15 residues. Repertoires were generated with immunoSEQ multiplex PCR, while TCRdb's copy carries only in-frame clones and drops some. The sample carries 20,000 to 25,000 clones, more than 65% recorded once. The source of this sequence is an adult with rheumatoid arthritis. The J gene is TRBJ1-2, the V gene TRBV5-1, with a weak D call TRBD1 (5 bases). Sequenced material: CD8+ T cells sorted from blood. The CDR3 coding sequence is TGCGCCAGCAGCTTGGATATGACAGAGAACTATGGCTACACCTTC. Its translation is CASSLDMTENYGYTF.